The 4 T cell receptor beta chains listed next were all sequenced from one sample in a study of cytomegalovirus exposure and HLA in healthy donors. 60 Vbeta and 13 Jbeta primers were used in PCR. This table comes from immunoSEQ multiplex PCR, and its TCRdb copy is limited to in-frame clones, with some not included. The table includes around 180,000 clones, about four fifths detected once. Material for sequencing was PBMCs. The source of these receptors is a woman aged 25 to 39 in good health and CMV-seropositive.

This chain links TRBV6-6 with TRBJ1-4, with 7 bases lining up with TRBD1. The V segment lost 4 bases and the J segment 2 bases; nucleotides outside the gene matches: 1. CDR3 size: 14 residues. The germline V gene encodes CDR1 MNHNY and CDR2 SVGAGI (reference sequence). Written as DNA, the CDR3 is TGTGCCAGCAGTTCGGGACAGACTAATGAAAAACTGTTTTTT. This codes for CASSSGQTNEKLFF.

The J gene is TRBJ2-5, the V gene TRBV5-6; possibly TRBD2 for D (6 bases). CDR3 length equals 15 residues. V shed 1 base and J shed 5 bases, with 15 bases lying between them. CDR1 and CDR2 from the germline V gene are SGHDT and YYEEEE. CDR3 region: CASSLHVGGRETQYF. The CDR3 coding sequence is TGTGCCAGCAGCTTGCACGTGGGGGGTAGGGAGACCCAGTACTTC.

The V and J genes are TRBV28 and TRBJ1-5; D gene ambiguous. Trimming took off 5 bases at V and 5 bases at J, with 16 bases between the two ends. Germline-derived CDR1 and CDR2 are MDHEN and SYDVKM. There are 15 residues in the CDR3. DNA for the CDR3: TGTGCCAGCAGTCTCCGGAGGGTTGAGGATCAGCCCCAGCATTTT. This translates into CASSLRRVEDQPQHF.

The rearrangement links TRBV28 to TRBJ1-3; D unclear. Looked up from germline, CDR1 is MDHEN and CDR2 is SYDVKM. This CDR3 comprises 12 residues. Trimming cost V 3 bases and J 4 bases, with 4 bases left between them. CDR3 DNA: TGTGCCAGCAGTTTTTCGGGAAACACCATATATTTT. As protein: CASSFSGNTIYF. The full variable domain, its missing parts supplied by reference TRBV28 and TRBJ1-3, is DVKVTQSSRYLVKRTGEKVFLECVQDMDHENMFWYRQDPGLGLRLIYFSYDVKMKEKGDIPEGYSVSREKKERFSLILESASTNQTSMYLCASSFSGNTIYFGEGSWLTVV.